A single sample gave rise to the 4 T cell receptor beta chains below, sequenced in a study of cytomegalovirus exposure and HLA in healthy donors. The PCR ran on 60 Vbeta and 13 Jbeta primers. The protocol was immunoSEQ multiplex PCR, while the TCRdb copy is restricted to in-frame clones and leaves out a portion. The table includes roughly 100,000 clones, around 74% detected once. The sequencing sample was made of PBMCs. The receptors were sampled from a woman in her thirties or forties in good health and CMV-seropositive.

A few counts support this clone. This rearrangement joins TRBV19 to TRBJ2-1; 7 nucleotides agree with TRBD2. The V gene's germline CDR1 is LNHDA and CDR2 SQIVND (reference sequence). J was trimmed by 7 bases and V by 1 base; bases with no gene match: 10. The CDR3 loop spans 16 amino acids. CDR3 protein: CASSIGPAGESNEQFF. The CDR3 coding sequence is TGTGCCAGTAGTATAGGCCCGGCGGGAGAATCTAATGAGCAGTTCTTC. Full variable domain (outside the CDR3, taken from reference TRBV19 and TRBJ2-1): DGGITQSPKYLFRKEGQNVTLSCEQNLNHDAMYWYRQDPGQGLRLIYYSQIVNDFQKGDIAEGYSVSREKKESFPLTVTSAQKNPTAFYLCASSIGPAGESNEQFFGPGTRLTVL.

The gene calls are TRBV7-8 and TRBJ2-2; D perhaps matches TRBD1 (5 bases). The V gene lost 5 bases and the J gene lost 4 bases, with 8 bases spanning the gap. The CDR3 consists of 13 residues. CDR1 is SGHVS, CDR2 FQNEAQ, per germline. CDR3 in amino acids: CASSTTGTGELFF. DNA for the CDR3: TGTGCCAGCAGCACTACAGGCACCGGGGAGCTGTTTTTT.

The rearrangement uses TRBV6-5 and TRBJ2-3, with a tentative D call TRBD1 (5 bases). The CDR3 is made up of 13 amino acids. In germline, CDR1 is MNHEY, CDR2 SVGAGI. V was pared by 4 bases and J by 5 bases, with 10 bases between. The CDR3 coding sequence is TGTGCCAGCAGTTTCCCAGGGTTAGATACGCAGTATTTT. It specifies CASSFPGLDTQYF.

The sample holds one count of this clone. V gene TRBV7-9 combines with J gene TRBJ2-3; the D gene is possibly TRBD2 (6 bases). Germline loops: CDR1 SEHNR, CDR2 FQNEAQ (reference sequence). V lost 1 base and J lost 1, with 9 bases in between. This CDR3 comprises 15 residues. CDR3 bases: TGTGCCAGCAGCTTAGGAGGCGGGGGCACAGATACGCAGTATTTT. Amino acids: CASSLGGGGTDTQYF.